These 18 T cell receptor beta chains originate from one sample sequenced in a study of blood T cell repertoires in COVID-19. Generated by immunoSEQ multiplex PCR, the TCRdb table keeps only in-frame clones and is missing some. This sample has tens of thousands of clones; around 81% occur once, and the top ten carry around 28%. Material: peripheral blood. The receptors were sampled from a human donor in a cohort sampled during active COVID-19.

J is TRBJ2-1 and V is TRBV2, with 7 positions matching TRBD2. V gave up 3 bases and J gave up 6 bases; unmatched junction bases: 5. The CDR3 consists of 14 residues. Germline lookup yields CDR1 SNHLY and CDR2 FYNNEI. The CDR3 nucleotides read TGTGCCAGCAGTGAGGGGACGGGGGGCAATGAGCAGTTCTTC. Amino acid sequence: CASSEGTGGNEQFF. Drawing the rest from reference TRBV2 and TRBJ2-1, the complete variable domain is EPEVTQTPSHQVTQMGQEVILRCVPISNHLYFYWYRQILGQKVEFLVSFYNNEISEKSEIFDDQFSVERPDGSNFTLKIRSTKLEDSAMYFCASSEGTGGNEQFFGPGTRLTVL.

This clone was observed a handful of times. V gene TRBV19 combines with J gene TRBJ1-6; TRBD1 matches 7 bases. The CDR3 has 18 residues. CDR1 and CDR2 (germline): LNHDA, SQIVND (reference sequence). The J segment lost 1 base and the V segment lost 6 bases, leaving 12 bases of the junction unmatched. This CDR3 reads CASSRQGRARSYNSPLHF. Here the CDR3 DNA reads TGTGCCAGTAGCAGACAGGGCCGGGCGAGGTCCTATAATTCACCCCTCCACTTT.

V gene TRBV5-6 combines with J gene TRBJ2-6; D is possibly TRBD2 (5 bases). The CDR3 totals 17 residues. Trimming cost V 2 bases and J 0 bases, with 12 bases left between them. The germline gives CDR1 SGHDT, CDR2 YYEEEE. CDR3 amino acids: CASSFFEGNSGANVLTF. The CDR3 region has the DNA TGTGCCAGCAGCTTTTTTGAGGGCAACTCTGGGGCCAACGTCCTGACTTTC.

The J gene is TRBJ1-5, the V gene TRBV4-1; D perhaps matches TRBD1 (6 bases). Per germline, CDR1 MGHRA and CDR2 YSYEKL. V lost 4 bases and J 7 bases, leaving 17 bases between the germline ends. The CDR3 has 15 amino acids. This chain's CDR3 is CASSLSGGAGQPQHF. The CDR3, as DNA: TGCGCCAGCAGCCTAAGCGGGGGGGCTGGGCAGCCCCAGCATTTT.

In regard to this clone: Other DNA sequences of this sample code for an identical CDR3. V and J are TRBV5-6 and TRBJ1-2, with 9 bases identical to TRBD1. CDR1 is SGHDT, CDR2 YYEEEE, per germline. The CDR3 runs to 14 residues. V was clipped by 2 bases and J by 5 bases; unmatched bases: 4. The CDR3 DNA reads TGTGCCAGCAGCTTTGGGACAGGGAGTTATGGCTACACCTTC. Translated, it gives CASSFGTGSYGYTF.

This chain joins TRBV7-6 and TRBJ2-5; tentative D call: TRBD2 (5 bases). V lost 2 bases and J lost 2, with 18 bases in between. The CDR3 is 17 amino acids. Germline lookup yields CDR1 SGHVS and CDR2 FNYEAQ. The CDR3 protein is CASSLFEGSQNQETQYF. The CDR3, as DNA: TGTGCCAGCAGCTTATTTGAGGGTAGTCAGAATCAAGAGACCCAGTACTTC.

This chain connects TRBV19 to TRBJ2-6; D remains ambiguous. The ends were cut back, 6 bases at V and 0 bases at J, with 9 bases in the middle. The length of the CDR3 is 15 residues. CDR1 and CDR2 from the germline V gene are LNHDA and SQIVND (reference sequence). The CDR3 nucleotides read TGTGCCAGTAGACTTTCTAGCTCTGGGGCCAACGTCCTGACTTTC. This codes for CASRLSSSGANVLTF.

The table lists this clone with a count of one. The chain has TRBV7-9 and TRBJ2-5; D is possibly TRBD2 (6 bases). This CDR3 spans 15 amino acids. V lost 3 bases and J 1 base, leaving 12 bases between the germline ends. CDR1 and CDR2 from the germline V gene are SEHNR and FQNEAQ (reference sequence). DNA for the CDR3: TGTGCCAGCAGCTTGGAGGGTAACCCCCAAGAGACCCAGTACTTC. This sequence encodes CASSLEGNPQETQYF.

The rearrangement joins TRBV5-6 to TRBJ2-2; 9 bases match TRBD1. The CDR3 covers 18 residues. The V and J ends lost 2 bases and 6 bases, in that order; junction bases with no gene match: 14. From germline, CDR1 is SGHDT and CDR2 YYEEEE. The CDR3 loop is CASSFASPGQGLAGELFF. CDR3 nucleotide sequence: TGTGCCAGCAGCTTTGCGTCCCCGGGACAGGGATTAGCCGGGGAGCTGTTTTTT.

V is TRBV10-3 and J is TRBJ2-5, with D perhaps matching TRBD2 (5 bases). V lost 10 bases to trimming and J lost 2 bases, with 14 bases between them. The CDR3 runs 13 residues. Germline V gene lookup returns CDR1 ENHRY and CDR2 SYGVKD. As DNA, the CDR3 is TGTGCCACCGAGGGTGGAACTCAAGAGACCCAGTACTTC. This gives the protein CATEGGTQETQYF.

V and J are TRBV11-3 and TRBJ2-6; 8 bases map to TRBD2. Germline trimming cut 4 bases from V and 3 bases from J; bases unmatched to any gene: 5. CDR3 size: 16 residues. The germline gives CDR1 SGHNT, CDR2 YENEEA. CDR3 amino acids: CASSSSRGVGANVLTF. The CDR3 region has the DNA TGTGCCAGCAGCTCCTCGCGGGGGGTTGGGGCCAACGTCCTGACTTTC.

In this sample, this clone turned up a few times. The chain is built from TRBV5-6 and TRBJ1-4; TRBD1 is a possible D gene (6 bases). Germline CDR1 SGHDT, CDR2 YYEEEE. The CDR3 is 13 amino acids. With 3 bases removed from V and 7 bases from J, the gap between germline ends came to 10 bases. This CDR3 is CASSSGEAEKLFF. The CDR3 DNA follows: TGTGCCAGCAGCTCAGGGGAAGCTGAAAAACTGTTTTTT. The variable domain in full, completed from reference TRBV5-6 and TRBJ1-4, reads DAGVTQSPTHLIKTRGQQVTLRCSPKSGHDTVSWYQQALGQGPQFIFQYYEEEERQRGNFPDRFSGHQFPNYSSELNVNALLLGDSALYLCASSSGEAEKLFFGSGTQLSVL.

This chain uses TRBV6-1 with TRBJ1-2, with a tentative D call TRBD1 (6 bases). The CDR3 has 13 amino acids. V lost 0 bases and J lost 8, with 10 bases in between. The V gene's germline CDR1 is MNHNS and CDR2 SASEGT. The CDR3 nucleotides read TGTGCCAGCAGTGAAGCACAGGGTAGAGGCTACACCTTC. This codes for CASSEAQGRGYTF.

The V call is TRBV28, the J call TRBJ2-7, with a possible D match to TRBD1 (5 bases). V shed 2 bases and J shed 0 bases, with 8 bases lying between them. Per germline, CDR1 MDHEN and CDR2 SYDVKM. The CDR3 runs to 14 residues. CDR3 region: CASSLAGLSYEQYF. In DNA, the CDR3 is TGTGCCAGCAGTTTAGCAGGGCTCTCCTACGAGCAGTACTTC.

V usage is TRBV6-5 and J usage is TRBJ1-3, with D possibly matching TRBD1 (6 bases). This CDR3 has 15 residues. The germline V gene has CDR1 MNHEY and CDR2 SVGAGI. V gave up 6 bases and J gave up 0 bases, with 12 bases separating them. Here the CDR3 reads CASRGTGSSGNTIYF. In DNA form, the CDR3 reads TGTGCCAGCAGAGGAACAGGGAGCTCTGGAAACACCATATATTTT.

Only a few counts were recorded for this clone. The chain carries TRBV5-1 and TRBJ2-3, with D possibly TRBD2 on 6 matching bases. This CDR3 is 16 amino acids long. Trimming took 5 bases from V and 1 from J, leaving 17 bases between them. Germline-derived CDR1 and CDR2 are SGHRS and YFSETQ. The CDR3 loop is CASSLLLASGTDTQYF. Here the CDR3 DNA reads TGCGCCAGCAGTCTGCTACTAGCCTCGGGCACAGATACGCAGTATTTT.

Notes on this clone: One end of the junction fails to match germline, which may point to a read error. The gene calls are TRBV15 and TRBJ2-5; 7 positions match TRBD2. The germline gives CDR1 LNHNV, CDR2 YYDKDF (reference sequence). This CDR3 is built from 14 residues. As DNA, the CDR3 is TGTGCCACCAGCAGAGAGAGGGTGGGAGGGCTGGCCAACTTC. Protein product: CATSRERVGGLANF.

V and J are TRBV7-9 and TRBJ2-7; 9 bases fit TRBD1. The CDR3 length is 13 residues. CDR1 and CDR2 from the germline V gene are SEHNR and FQNEAQ (reference sequence). J lost 6 bases, V lost 8 bases, and 8 bases had no gene match. CDR3 sequence reads: CASGTGSMSEQYF. The CDR3 coding sequence is TGTGCCAGCGGGACAGGGTCAATGAGCGAGCAGTACTTC. Variable domain in full (rest from reference TRBV7-9 and TRBJ2-7): DTGVSQNPRHKITKRGQNVTFRCDPISEHNRLYWYRQTLGQGPEFLTYFQNEAQLEKSRLLSDRFSAERPKGSFSTLEIQRTEQGDSAMYLCASGTGSMSEQYFGPGTRLTVT.